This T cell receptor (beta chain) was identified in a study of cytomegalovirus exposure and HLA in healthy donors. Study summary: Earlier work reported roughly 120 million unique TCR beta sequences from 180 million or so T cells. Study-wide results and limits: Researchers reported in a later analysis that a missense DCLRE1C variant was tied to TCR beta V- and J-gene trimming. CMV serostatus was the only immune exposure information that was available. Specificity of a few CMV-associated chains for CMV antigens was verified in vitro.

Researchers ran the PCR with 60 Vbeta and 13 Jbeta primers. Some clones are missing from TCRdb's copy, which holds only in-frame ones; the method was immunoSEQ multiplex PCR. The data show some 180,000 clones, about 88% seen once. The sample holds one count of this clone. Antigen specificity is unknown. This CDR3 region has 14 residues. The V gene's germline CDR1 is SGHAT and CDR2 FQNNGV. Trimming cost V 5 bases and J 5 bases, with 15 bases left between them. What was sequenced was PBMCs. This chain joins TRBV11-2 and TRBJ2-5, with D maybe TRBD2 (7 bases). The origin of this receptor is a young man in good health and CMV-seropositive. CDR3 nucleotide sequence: TGTGCCAGCAGCGGGGGGGGCAGGGCCGAGACCCAGTACTTC. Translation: CASSGGGRAETQYF.